A single sample is the source of the 28 T cell receptor beta chains below, sequenced in a study of blood T cell repertoires in COVID-19 (dated by TCRdb to between 2020 and 2021). Library creation used the immunoSEQ multiplex PCR assay. This immuneACCESS table, as held by TCRdb, lists in-frame sequences with V and J called but not all clones. Of the missing ones, under half trace to an unresolved V gene in checked studies; the others have no known cause. Counted in this sample were over 200,000 clones; approximately 79% of them appeared once. In total, the top ten clones hold 5.1% of the sample. Sequenced input: peripheral blood. The receptors were sampled from a human donor in a cohort sampled during active COVID-19.

About this clone: This sample includes further DNA sequences coding for the same CDR3. The rearrangement uses TRBV4-3 and TRBJ2-7; 7 bases line up with TRBD1. The V gene's germline CDR1 is LGHNA and CDR2 YSLEER. The length of the CDR3 is 15 residues. V lost 0 bases and J lost 4; bases outside the gene matches: 6. The CDR3 spells CASSQDLGGGYEQYF. The CDR3 region has the DNA TGCGCCAGCAGCCAAGATTTAGGGGGCGGTTACGAGCAGTACTTC.

The gene calls are TRBV4-3 and TRBJ1-2; D is possibly TRBD1 (6 bases). Trimming removed 0 bases at V and 4 bases at J, with 15 bases between. The germline V gene encodes CDR1 LGHNA and CDR2 YSLEER. The CDR3 is 16 amino acids. The CDR3 nucleotides read TGCGCCAGCAGCCAAGATCGGGGGGCCCAAGGCTATGGCTACACCTTC. This encodes CASSQDRGAQGYGYTF.

The rearrangement joins TRBV7-2 to TRBJ1-3, with a tentative D call TRBD1 (6 bases). CDR1 is SGHTA and CDR2 is FQGNSA in the germline V gene. The CDR3 contains 16 residues. V gave up 1 base and J gave up 0 bases, with 10 bases separating them. The CDR3 DNA reads TGTGCCAGCAGCTTAGGCGGCAGGGGCTCTGGAAACACCATATATTTT. Its translation is CASSLGGRGSGNTIYF.

Written as DNA, the CDR3 is TGTGCCAGCACAGCGGCTAATGAAAAACTGTTTTTT. Its translation is CASTAANEKLFF. This chain links TRBV28 with TRBJ1-4, with D uncertain. Deletions cut 7 bases from V and 3 bases from J, with 6 bases between. The CDR3 loop spans 12 amino acids. Germline V lookup: CDR1 MDHEN, CDR2 SYDVKM.

This clone was seen more than once but under ten times. This CDR3 is also generated by other DNA sequences in the sample. This chain uses TRBV27 with TRBJ2-3; perhaps TRBD1 as D (6 bases). Trimming shortened V by 2 bases and J by 2 bases, and 11 bases separated the two germline ends. CDR1 is MNHEY, CDR2 SMNVEV, per germline (reference sequence). The CDR3 has 15 amino acids. In DNA form, the CDR3 reads TGTGCCAGCAGTTTAAGGGCAGGGGCCACAGATACGCAGTATTTT. This sequence encodes CASSLRAGATDTQYF.

The V call is TRBV5-1, the J call TRBJ2-7; the match to TRBD2 covers 8 bases. J lost 6 bases, V lost 1 base, and 3 bases had no gene match. This CDR3 contains 13 residues. CDR1 and CDR2 (germline): SGHRS, YFSETQ. CDR3: CASSLLAGGEQYF. For the CDR3, the DNA is TGCGCCAGCAGCTTGCTAGCGGGTGGCGAGCAGTACTTC.

The chain combines TRBV6-2 or TRBV6-3 with TRBJ2-7; D is uncertain. This CDR3 contains 16 residues. Germline loops: CDR1 MNHEY, CDR2 SVGEGT. The V end lost 0 bases, the J end lost 2 bases, and 14 bases lay between the germline ends. Written as DNA, the CDR3 is TGTGCCAGCAGTTACTCGGAGAGACCAAAACCCTACGAGCAGTACTTC. Translation: CASSYSERPKPYEQYF.

This chain connects TRBV25-1 to TRBJ1-2, with 7 positions matching TRBD1. CDR1 and CDR2 from the germline V gene are MGHDK and SYGVNS. This CDR3 is built from 14 residues. J gave up 4 bases and V 2 bases, and 4 bases lay outside the gene matches. The CDR3 DNA is TGTGCCAGCAGTGAAATGAGGGACAGCTATGGCTACACCTTC. Residues: CASSEMRDSYGYTF.

CDR3: CASSLAETIYEQYF. The CDR3 bases are TGTGCCAGCAGTCTAGCGGAGACAATCTACGAGCAGTACTTC. This sequence joins TRBV28 and TRBJ2-7, with 7 bases fitting TRBD2. Germline CDR1 MDHEN, CDR2 SYDVKM. This CDR3 comprises 14 residues. After removal of 5 bases from V and 3 bases from J, the junction contained 7 bases not matched to a gene.

This clone has just one count. This chain uses TRBV27 with TRBJ2-2; 7 bases map to TRBD1. Per germline, CDR1 MNHEY and CDR2 SMNVEV (reference sequence). The CDR3 is made up of 13 amino acids. The trim removed 5 bases at V and 6 bases at J, leaving 3 bases unmatched. CDR3 DNA: TGTGCCAGCAGTAGACAGGGTGCCGGGGAGCTGTTTTTT. Translating gives CASSRQGAGELFF.

This clone was detected once. The V gene is TRBV12-5, the J gene TRBJ2-2, with D possibly TRBD1 on 7 matching bases. V lost 0 bases to trimming and J lost 5 bases, with 10 bases between them. Germline CDR1 is LGHNT and CDR2 is FRNRAP. The CDR3 extends over 15 amino acids. The CDR3 region has the DNA TGTGCTAGTGGTTTGGTCCAGGGGGGTACCGGGGAGCTGTTTTTT. This translates into CASGLVQGGTGELFF.

This clone came up once. The gene calls are TRBV5-1 and TRBJ1-2; 9 bases align to TRBD1. Trimming cost V 4 bases and J 0 bases; bases outside gene matches: 7. Germline V gene sequence: CDR1 SGHRS, CDR2 YFSETQ. This CDR3 is 16 amino acids long. CDR3 protein: CASSASGTGPNYGYTF. The CDR3 DNA reads as TGCGCCAGCAGCGCCTCCGGGACAGGGCCTAACTATGGCTACACCTTC.

The sample holds a few counts of this clone. The chain joins TRBV4-2 to TRBJ2-7; 10 positions match TRBD2. CDR3 length equals 15 residues. V lost 1 base to trimming and J lost 3 bases; unmatched junction nucleotides: 3. CDR1 LGHNA and CDR2 YNFKEQ come from the germline V gene. CDR3 amino acids: CASSQVRTSGYEQYF. CDR3 sequence (DNA): TGTGCCAGCAGCCAAGTCCGGACTAGCGGCTACGAGCAGTACTTC.

The chain links TRBV18 to TRBJ2-7; 11 positions agree with TRBD1. This CDR3 spans 14 amino acids. V lost 4 bases and J lost 4; bases outside the gene matches: 3. Germline V gene sequence: CDR1 KGHSH, CDR2 LQKENI. Written as DNA, the CDR3 is TGTGCCAGCTCACTGGACAGGGGGCAATACGAGCAGTACTTC. This translates into CASSLDRGQYEQYF.

This clone turned up a few times. The gene calls are TRBV6-5 and TRBJ1-2; TRBD1 agrees at 10 bases. Germline V gene data show CDR1 as MNHEY and CDR2 as SVGAGI. Germline trimming cut 7 bases from V and 7 bases from J; bases unmatched to any gene: 9. There are 14 residues in the CDR3. The CDR3, as DNA: TGTGCCAGCACTCAGGACAGGGGGTATCGTGGCTACACCTTC. Translated: CASTQDRGYRGYTF.

The genes are TRBV4-3 and TRBJ1-6; D gene ambiguous. The germline gives CDR1 LGHNA, CDR2 YSLEER. V lost 1 base and J lost 7, with 8 bases in between. The CDR3 covers 14 residues. The CDR3 is CASSQVGSNSPLHF. CDR3 in DNA: TGCGCCAGCAGCCAAGTGGGCTCAAATTCACCCCTCCACTTT.

This sequence joins TRBV6-4 and TRBJ2-7, with TRBD2 matching 12 bases. CDR3 length: 16 residues. Germline V gene lookup returns CDR1 MRHNA and CDR2 SNTAGT. J gave up 4 bases and V 5 bases, and 9 bases lay outside the gene matches. CDR3 residues: CASSKDGLAGIYEQYF. CDR3 sequence (DNA): TGTGCCAGCAGTAAGGATGGACTAGCGGGGATTTACGAGCAGTACTTC.

The rearrangement joins TRBV28 to TRBJ2-1, with D perhaps matching TRBD2 (6 bases). The CDR3 consists of 14 residues. Germline CDR1 is MDHEN and CDR2 is SYDVKM. Deletions cut 10 bases from V and 2 bases from J, with 15 bases between. The CDR3 here is CATNGGIPYNEQFF. The CDR3 nucleotides read TGTGCCACCAATGGAGGGATCCCCTACAATGAGCAGTTCTTC.

Written as DNA, the CDR3 is TGCGCCAGCAGCCAAGTTGAGGGACAGGGAGCTAACTATGGCTACACCTTC. The encoded protein is CASSQVEGQGANYGYTF. The chain recombines TRBV4-3 with TRBJ1-2; 9 nucleotides align to TRBD1. V was clipped by 1 base and J by 0 bases; unmatched bases: 6. The CDR3 contains 17 residues. Germline V gives CDR1 LGHNA, CDR2 YSLEER.

The rearrangement links TRBV4-2 to TRBJ2-7; TRBD2 matches at 10 bases. There are 19 residues in the CDR3. Germline lookup yields CDR1 LGHNA and CDR2 YNFKEQ. V lost 2 bases and J lost 2; bases outside the gene matches: 15. The DNA for the CDR3 is TGTGCCAGCAGCCAACAACCCGACCCTAGCGGGAGAAGGGCCTACGAGCAGTACTTC. Translation: CASSQQPDPSGRRAYEQYF.

CDR3 sequence: CASSYEGGRSSYEQYF. The CDR3 DNA sequence: TGTGCCAGCAGTTACGAGGGAGGGCGAAGCTCCTACGAGCAGTACTTC. The chain carries TRBV6-2 or TRBV6-3 and TRBJ2-7, with TRBD2 identical over 7 bases. With 2 bases clipped from V and 0 bases from J, the junction kept 7 bases outside the gene matches. CDR3 length: 16 amino acids. CDR1 is MNHEY, CDR2 SVGEGT, per germline.

The gene calls are TRBV28 and TRBJ2-3, with 11 bases that match TRBD1. Per germline, CDR1 MDHEN and CDR2 SYDVKM. The trim removed 9 bases at V and 4 bases at J, leaving 9 bases unmatched. The CDR3 spans 15 residues. This CDR3 is CASHFRDRGADTQYF. CDR3 coding DNA: TGTGCCAGTCATTTCCGGGACAGGGGGGCAGATACGCAGTATTTT.

This chain links TRBV18 with TRBJ1-6; D unresolved. This CDR3 has 14 residues. Germline CDR1 is KGHSH and CDR2 is LQKENI. V gave up 3 bases and J gave up 10 bases, with 13 bases separating them. As DNA, the CDR3 is TGTGCCAGCTCACCCCGAGGGCAGGACTCACCCCTCCACTTT. Protein sequence: CASSPRGQDSPLHF.

V usage is TRBV11-3 and J usage is TRBJ2-5; D remains ambiguous. The CDR3 spans 13 residues. The ends were cut back, 1 base at V and 5 bases at J, with 8 bases in the middle. From germline, CDR1 is SGHNT and CDR2 YENEEA. The CDR3 sequence is CASSLVVRETQYF. The CDR3 DNA follows: TGTGCCAGCAGCTTAGTCGTCAGGGAGACCCAGTACTTC.

The chain carries TRBV18 and TRBJ1-1; 7 bases are shared with TRBD1. The length of the CDR3 is 15 residues. Germline CDR1 is KGHSH and CDR2 is LQKENI. Trimming at V came to 2 bases and at J to 4 bases, leaving 7 bases not matched to a gene. CDR3 nucleotides: TGTGCCAGCTCACCAGGCAAGGGGGCGGTCACTGAAGCTTTCTTT. Its translation: CASSPGKGAVTEAFF.

The chain uses TRBV12-5 and TRBJ1-1; maybe TRBD1 (6 bases). Trimming took 0 bases from V and 2 from J, leaving 10 bases between them. CDR3 length: 15 amino acids. Germline V CDR1 and CDR2: LGHNT, FRNRAP. The CDR3 DNA follows: TGTGCTAGTGGTTTGGTAACAGGGCTTAACACTGAAGCTTTCTTT. Its translation: CASGLVTGLNTEAFF. The whole variable domain, filled in from reference TRBV12-5 and TRBJ1-1, reads DARVTQTPRHKVTEMGQEVTMRCQPILGHNTVFWYRQTMMQGLELLAYFRNRAPLDDSGMPKDRFSAEMPDATLATLKIQPSEPRDSAVYFCASGLVTGLNTEAFFGQGTRLTVV.

The chain carries TRBV4-3 and TRBJ2-1; a possible D gene is TRBD2 (6 bases). The CDR3 has 14 amino acids. Per the germline V gene, CDR1 is LGHNA and CDR2 is YSLEER. V lost 0 bases, J lost 15 bases, and 18 bases lay in between. CDR3 loop: CASSQDSGGPFRFF. As DNA, the CDR3 is TGCGCCAGCAGCCAAGATAGCGGCGGGCCCTTTAGGTTCTTC.

This chain uses TRBV6-6 with TRBJ2-1; 14 bases agree with TRBD2. The CDR3 extends over 13 amino acids. Germline trimming cut 8 bases from V and 8 bases from J; bases unmatched to any gene: 2. Looked up from germline, CDR1 is MNHNY and CDR2 is SVGAGI (reference sequence). CDR3 amino acids: CASGLAGGHEQFF. CDR3 sequence (DNA): TGTGCCAGCGGACTAGCGGGAGGTCATGAGCAGTTCTTC.